The rows below give T cell receptor beta chains drawn from one sample of a study of post-analysis software for immune sequencing data. Each CDR3 protein is one row after TCRdb ran MiXCR on the PCR reads. The sample lists approximately 360,000 distinct CDR3 sequences, roughly 36% seen once, with around 15% in the top ten. The source material was blood. The receptors originated from a girl between 5 and 17 years old with multiple sclerosis. CDR3s leave out the opening cysteine and the closing phenylalanine or tryptophan. Not all rows give a size; the values are once, few, many and, for expanded clones, a class.

size: few
V: TRBV7-2
CDR3: ASSRGLAGTKETQY

size: NA
V: TRBV10-2
CDR3: ASSESTGGQF

size: NA
V: TRBV6-5
CDR3: ASSYRISEGKAF

size: NA
V: TRBV11-1
CDR3: ASSPGQVHGYT

size: few
V: TRBV6-2/TRBV6-3
CDR3: ASRKEAGRGAYGYT

size: once
V: TRBV6-1
CDR3: ASSERFNTEAF

size: NA
V: TRBV12-3/TRBV12-4
CDR3: ASSSLWCYGYT

size: NA
V: TRBV20-1
CDR3: SARDKSIGYEQY

size: NA
V: TRBV6-5
CDR3: ASSYSIVRAHEQY

size: NA
V: TRBV7-9
CDR3: ASSLKLGYGYT

size: few
V: TRBV13
CDR3: ASSLGLQLYGYT

size: NA
V: TRBV2
CDR3: ATQTSTDTQY

size: NA
V: TRBV2
CDR3: ASSERWGYEQY

size: NA
V: TRBV7-9
CDR3: ASSLLGTGQREQY

size: NA
V: TRBV7-9
CDR3: ASSLRGSSTDTQY

size: few
V: TRBV7-9
CDR3: ASSLWPGLTANVLT

size: many
V: TRBV4-1
CDR3: ASSHSGTSGQLKETQY

size: few
V: TRBV7-2
CDR3: ASTGGGYGYT

size: NA
V: TRBV12-3/TRBV12-4
CDR3: AVGTGNSPLH

size: NA
V: TRBV9
CDR3: ASSVEERFSYNEQF

size: NA
V: TRBV5-1
CDR3: ASSVQGEGYEQY

size: NA
V: TRBV29-1
CDR3: SLYGTSTDTQY

size: NA
V: TRBV28
CDR3: AGSSVLIQY

size: NA
V: TRBV7-9
CDR3: ASRYRGREDPDAQY

size: NA
V: TRBV29-1
CDR3: SVEGQGNIQY

size: few
V: TRBV27
CDR3: ASSLSASGAPPSYNEQF

size: NA
V: TRBV20-1
CDR3: SATPGESSYNEQF

size: few
V: TRBV20-1
CDR3: SARGRRGLMETQY

size: few
V: TRBV7-9
CDR3: AIQHGGAAYGYT

size: NA
V: TRBV29-1
CDR3: SVEPGHPMDTEAF

size: NA
V: TRBV7-9
CDR3: ASSPLGDTQY

size: NA
V: TRBV5-1
CDR3: ASSPPTGTDTEAF

size: few
V: TRBV27
CDR3: ASSSHSPRSYNEQF

size: few
V: TRBV12-3/TRBV12-4
CDR3: ASSPSTGSPTDTQY

size: NA
V: TRBV7-2
CDR3: ASSLASGTGFGYT

size: NA
V: TRBV9
CDR3: ASSVVSGGSNEQF

size: NA
V: TRBV20-1
CDR3: SARGSVWGGGADTQY

size: once
V: TRBV4-1
CDR3: ASSQDSTVGLTDTQY

size: NA
V: TRBV2
CDR3: ASSVVRQTYEQY

size: NA
V: TRBV11-2
CDR3: ASSLGQSLSSYNSPLH

size: NA
V: TRBV5-1
CDR3: ASSRGGQTQETQY

size: NA
V: TRBV5-1
CDR3: ASSLDQGTDTQY

size: NA
V: TRBV20-1
CDR3: SAREWETLAKNIQY

size: once
V: TRBV7-9
CDR3: VSSSDTSSGANVLT

size: NA
V: TRBV12-3/TRBV12-4
CDR3: ASSLDVNQPQH

size: NA
V: TRBV11-1
CDR3: ASSLGRGGTLLNEQF

size: NA
V: TRBV2
CDR3: ASSRGARFNEQF

size: NA
V: TRBV29-1
CDR3: SVDPLSDTSYGYT

size: few
V: TRBV10-3
CDR3: AISESGGYNEQF

size: NA
V: TRBV12-3/TRBV12-4
CDR3: ASSRTDGYNSPLH

size: NA
V: TRBV12-3/TRBV12-4
CDR3: AGSWDVSQPQH

size: NA
V: TRBV2
CDR3: ASSEAPLAGGQETQY